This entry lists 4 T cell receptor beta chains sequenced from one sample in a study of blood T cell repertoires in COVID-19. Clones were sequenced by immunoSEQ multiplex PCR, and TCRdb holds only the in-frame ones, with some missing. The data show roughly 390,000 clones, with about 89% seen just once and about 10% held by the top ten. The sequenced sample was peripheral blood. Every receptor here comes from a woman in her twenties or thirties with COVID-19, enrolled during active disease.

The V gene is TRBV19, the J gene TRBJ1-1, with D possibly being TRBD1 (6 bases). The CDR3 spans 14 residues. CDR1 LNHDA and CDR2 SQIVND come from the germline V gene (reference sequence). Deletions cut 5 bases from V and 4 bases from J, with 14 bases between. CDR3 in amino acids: CASSPGVLGTEAFF. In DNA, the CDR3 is TGTGCCAGTAGTCCAGGGGTTTTGGGCACTGAAGCTTTCTTT.

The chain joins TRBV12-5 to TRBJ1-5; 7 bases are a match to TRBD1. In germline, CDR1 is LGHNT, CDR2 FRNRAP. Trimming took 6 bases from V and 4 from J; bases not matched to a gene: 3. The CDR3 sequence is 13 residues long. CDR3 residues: CASGTGLNQPQHF. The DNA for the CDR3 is TGTGCTAGTGGGACAGGGTTGAATCAGCCCCAGCATTTT.

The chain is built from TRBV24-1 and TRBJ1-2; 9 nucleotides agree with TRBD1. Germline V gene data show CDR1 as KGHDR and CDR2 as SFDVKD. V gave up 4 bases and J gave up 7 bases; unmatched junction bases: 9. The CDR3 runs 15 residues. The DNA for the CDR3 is TGTGCCACCAGTGACCCCGGGACAGGGTTCGGTGGCTACACCTTC. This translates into CATSDPGTGFGGYTF.

The CDR3: CASSLGGGRALDTQYF. CDR3 nucleotides: TGTGCCAGCAGCTTGGGAGGCGGGAGGGCCCTAGATACGCAGTATTTT. J is TRBJ2-3 and V is TRBV5-4; 9 nucleotides agree with TRBD2. The CDR3 covers 16 residues. V was clipped by 0 bases and J by 5 bases; unmatched bases: 7. CDR1 and CDR2 (germline): SGHNT, YYREEE (reference sequence).